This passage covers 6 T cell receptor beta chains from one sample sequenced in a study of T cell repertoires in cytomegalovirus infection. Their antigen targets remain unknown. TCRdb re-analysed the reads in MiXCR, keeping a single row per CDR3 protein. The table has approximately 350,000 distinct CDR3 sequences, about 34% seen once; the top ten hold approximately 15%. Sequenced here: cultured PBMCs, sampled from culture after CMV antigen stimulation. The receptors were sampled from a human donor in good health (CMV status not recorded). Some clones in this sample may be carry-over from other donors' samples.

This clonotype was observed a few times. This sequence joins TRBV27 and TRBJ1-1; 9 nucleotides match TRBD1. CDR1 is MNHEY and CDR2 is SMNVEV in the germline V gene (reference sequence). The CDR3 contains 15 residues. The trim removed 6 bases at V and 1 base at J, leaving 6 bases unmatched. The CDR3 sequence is CASSPGTGRNTEAFF. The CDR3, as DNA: TGTGCCAGCAGCCCGGGGACAGGGAGGAACACTGAAGCTTTCTTT.

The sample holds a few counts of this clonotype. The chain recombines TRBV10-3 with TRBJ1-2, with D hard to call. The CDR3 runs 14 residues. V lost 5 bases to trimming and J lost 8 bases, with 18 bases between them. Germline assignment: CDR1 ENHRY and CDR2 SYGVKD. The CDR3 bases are TGTGCCATCAGTTTTGAGGATGAGACATGGGGCTACACCTTC. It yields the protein CAISFEDETWGYTF.

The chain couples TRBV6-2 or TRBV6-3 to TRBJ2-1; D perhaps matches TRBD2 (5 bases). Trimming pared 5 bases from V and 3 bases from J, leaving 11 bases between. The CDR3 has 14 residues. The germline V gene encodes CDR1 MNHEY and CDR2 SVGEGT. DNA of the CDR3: TGTGCCAGCAGTAGAGGGAGCATCTACAATGAGCAGTTCTTC. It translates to CASSRGSIYNEQFF.

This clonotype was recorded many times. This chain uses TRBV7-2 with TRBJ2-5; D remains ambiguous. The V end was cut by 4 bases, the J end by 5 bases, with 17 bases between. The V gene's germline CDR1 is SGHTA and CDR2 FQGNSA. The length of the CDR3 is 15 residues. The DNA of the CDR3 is TGTGCCAGCAGCTCCCCTGGGCGAGCCTTTGAGACCCAGTACTTC. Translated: CASSSPGRAFETQYF.

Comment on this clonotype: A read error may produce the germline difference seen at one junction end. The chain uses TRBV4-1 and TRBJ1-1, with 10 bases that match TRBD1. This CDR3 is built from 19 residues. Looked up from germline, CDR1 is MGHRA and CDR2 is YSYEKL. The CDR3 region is CASSQEFGQGERVNTEAFF. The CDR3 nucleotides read TGTGCCAGCAGCCAGGAATTTGGACAGGGGGAGCGTGTGAACACTGAAGCTTTCTTT.

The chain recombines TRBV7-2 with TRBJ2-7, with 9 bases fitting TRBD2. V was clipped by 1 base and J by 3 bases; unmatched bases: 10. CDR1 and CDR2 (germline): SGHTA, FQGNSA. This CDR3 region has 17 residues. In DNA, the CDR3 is TGTGCCAGCAGCTTAGAAGGGGGAGCGGGAGGTCGCTACGAGCAGTACTTC. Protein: CASSLEGGAGGRYEQYF.